These T cell receptor beta chains were read from a single sample in a study of PD-L1 blockade in urothelial cancer. Libraries were prepared by immunoSEQ multiplex PCR; TCRdb keeps only in-frame clonotypes and omits some of them. In the table there are about 51,000 clones, 88% of which are singletons. Here the sequenced sample was PBMCs, taken around atezolizumab (anti-PD-L1) treatment. The origin of the receptors is a man aged 55 to 70 with urothelial cancer. CDR3s include the opening cysteine and the closing phenylalanine or tryptophan. A D gene is named only where the DNA matches it firmly. Clone size is shown for a subset of rows, as once, few, many or a class of expanded clone.

V: TRBV2
J: TRBJ2-3
D: -
size: -
CDR3: CASSGNGRETDTQYF
DNA: TGTGCCAGCAGTGGTAACGGGCGGGAAACAGATACGCAGTATTTT

V: TRBV5-4
J: TRBJ2-6
D: TRBD1
size: -
CDR3: CASSLQGSGANVLTF
DNA: TGTGCCAGCAGTTTACAGGGGAGCGGGGCCAACGTCCTGACTTTC

V: TRBV6-1
J: TRBJ2-3
D: TRBD1
size: -
CDR3: CASSVAGGKADTQYF
DNA: TGTGCCAGCAGTGTAGCAGGGGGTAAGGCAGATACGCAGTATTTT

V: TRBV7-2
J: TRBJ2-7
D: -
size: -
CDR3: CASSGRGAGTGSYEQYF
DNA: TGTGCCAGCAGCGGACGGGGGGCAGGGACTGGCTCCTACGAGCAGTACTTC

V: TRBV29-1
J: TRBJ1-2
D: TRBD1
size: few
CDR3: CSVQQGANYGYTF
DNA: TGCAGCGTACAACAGGGGGCCAACTATGGCTACACCTTC

V: TRBV5-6
J: TRBJ1-2
D: -
size: -
CDR3: CASRPSRVLYGYTF
DNA: TGTGCCAGCCGACCGAGCAGGGTACTCTATGGCTACACCTTC

V: TRBV6-1
J: TRBJ1-1
D: -
size: -
CDR3: CASRNRDRWAEAFF
DNA: TGTGCCAGCAGGAACAGGGACCGGTGGGCTGAAGCTTTCTTT

V: TRBV18
J: TRBJ1-3
D: TRBD1
size: -
CDR3: CASIMDRKAGNTIYF
DNA: TGTGCCAGCATCATGGACAGGAAAGCCGGAAACACCATATATTTT

V: TRBV5-1
J: TRBJ1-1
D: -
size: -
CDR3: CASSLSLLNTEAFF
DNA: TGCGCCAGCAGCTTGTCACTGCTGAACACTGAAGCTTTCTTT

V: TRBV5-8
J: TRBJ1-4
D: -
size: -
CDR3: CASSLGFTGSNEKLFF
DNA: TGTGCCAGCAGCTTGGGGTTTACGGGATCCAATGAAAAACTGTTTTTT

V: TRBV4-3
J: TRBJ1-2
D: TRBD1
size: -
CDR3: CASPLDRVRYGYTF
DNA: TGCGCCAGCCCCCTGGACAGGGTCAGATATGGCTACACCTTC

V: TRBV5-1
J: TRBJ2-7
D: -
size: -
CDR3: CASSLTSPSYEQYF
DNA: TGCGCCAGCAGCTTGACAAGTCCCTCCTACGAGCAGTACTTC

V: TRBV4-2
J: TRBJ2-3
D: TRBD2
size: -
CDR3: CASSQVQRGADTQYF
DNA: TGTGCCAGCAGCCAAGTCCAGCGGGGGGCAGATACGCAGTATTTT

V: TRBV29-1
J: TRBJ2-3
D: -
size: -
CDR3: CSAGAGDTQYF
DNA: TGCAGCGCAGGGGCGGGAGATACGCAGTATTTT

V: TRBV11-2
J: TRBJ2-3
D: -
size: -
CDR3: CASSPMTVSTDTQYF
DNA: TGTGCCAGCAGCCCCATGACAGTTAGCACAGATACGCAGTATTTT